One and the same sample provided the 19 T cell receptor beta chains below, sequenced in a study of PD-1 blockade in classical Hodgkin lymphoma. Every patient was affected by relapse after autologous stem cell transplantation, while exposure to brentuximab vedotin was not uniform. The table came from immunoSEQ multiplex PCR; TCRdb's copy has only in-frame clones and leaves some out. The sample consists of 20,000 to 25,000 clones, about four fifths of them appearing once. The material was peripheral blood mononuclear cells (PBMCs), obtained before the second cycle of nivolumab. The receptors originated from a human donor with classical Hodgkin lymphoma.

The chain employs TRBV30 and TRBJ2-3; TRBD2 aligns across 8 bases. The CDR3 loop spans 15 amino acids. Looked up from germline, CDR1 is GTSNPN and CDR2 is SVGIG (reference sequence). With V trimmed by 4 bases and J by 4 bases, 10 bases remained unmatched. The CDR3 DNA reads TGTGCCTGGAACCTCGGGACTAGTGGGTCAGATACGCAGTATTTT. Translation gives CAWNLGTSGSDTQYF.

This clone has more than one count but fewer than ten. The chain is built from TRBV7-9 and TRBJ1-1; 7 nucleotides match TRBD1. The CDR3 runs to 12 residues. Germline V lookup: CDR1 SEHNR, CDR2 FQNEAQ (reference sequence). Germline trimming cut 5 bases from V and 7 bases from J; bases unmatched to any gene: 4. CDR3: CASSQTGFEAFF. The DNA of the CDR3 is TGTGCCAGCAGCCAGACAGGGTTTGAAGCTTTCTTT.

This chain links TRBV7-9 with TRBJ2-7; TRBD2 agrees at 11 bases. The CDR3 is made up of 17 amino acids. V dropped 4 bases and J dropped 2; count of bases not matched to a gene: 10. Germline-derived CDR1 and CDR2 are SEHNR and FQNEAQ (reference sequence). The CDR3 DNA is TGTGCCAGCAGCTCCACTATGACTAGCGGGAAAACCTACGAGCAGTACTTC. Amino acid sequence: CASSSTMTSGKTYEQYF.

J is TRBJ1-2 and V is TRBV2; 7 nucleotides align to TRBD1. After removal of 6 bases from V and 3 bases from J, the junction contained 13 bases not matched to a gene. Germline V CDR1 and CDR2: SNHLY, FYNNEI. This CDR3 is 16 amino acids long. The CDR3 sequence: CASSPLTRTGYYGYTF. CDR3 bases: TGTGCCAGCAGCCCCCTAACCCGGACAGGCTACTATGGCTACACCTTC. Full variable domain (rest looked up from reference TRBV2 and TRBJ1-2): EPEVTQTPSHQVTQMGQEVILRCVPISNHLYFYWYRQILGQKVEFLVSFYNNEISEKSEIFDDQFSVERPDGSNFTLKIRSTKLEDSAMYFCASSPLTRTGYYGYTFGSGTRLTVV.

This chain joins TRBV19 and TRBJ1-2; D uncertain. V was shortened by 1 base and J by 8 bases, with 11 bases between the two germline ends. CDR3 length: 13 amino acids. Germline-derived CDR1 and CDR2 are LNHDA and SQIVND (reference sequence). In DNA form, the CDR3 reads TGTGCCAGTAGTATAGTCAGTGGAGAGGGCTACACCTTC. Its translation: CASSIVSGEGYTF.

The J gene is TRBJ2-5, the V gene TRBV15, with 7 bases fitting TRBD1. The CDR3 runs 17 residues. Per germline, CDR1 LNHNV and CDR2 YYDKDF (reference sequence). V lost 1 base to trimming and J lost 4 bases; unmatched junction nucleotides: 12. CDR3 coding DNA: TGTGCCACCAGCAGAGTGTCCGGGACAGAAAGAGGAGAGACCCAGTACTTC. It is translated as CATSRVSGTERGETQYF.

The V gene is TRBV7-9, the J gene TRBJ1-2; D is ambiguous. CDR1 is SEHNR and CDR2 is FQNEAQ in the germline V gene (reference sequence). Trimming removed 4 bases from V and 0 bases from J, with 6 bases in between. The CDR3 covers 13 residues. The CDR3 region is CASSSGPNYGYTF. In nucleotides, the CDR3 is TGTGCCAGCAGCTCGGGCCCTAACTATGGCTACACCTTC.

This clone was seen once. This chain links TRBV27 with TRBJ2-3; D unresolved. Trimming stripped 6 bases from V and 1 base from J, with 14 bases between. Germline CDR1 is MNHEY and CDR2 is SMNVEV (reference sequence). CDR3 length: 15 amino acids. CDR3 amino acids: CASRKGFTGTDTQYF. The DNA for the CDR3 is TGTGCCAGCAGAAAAGGGTTTACGGGCACAGATACGCAGTATTTT.

The chain combines TRBV23-1 with TRBJ2-1; 7 bases align to TRBD1. TRBV23-1 is marked as an open reading frame, function uncertain. The trim removed 4 bases at V and 7 bases at J, leaving 13 bases unmatched. This CDR3 region has 16 residues. The CDR3 sequence is CASSLHDRERTNEQFF. In nucleotides, the CDR3 is TGCGCCAGCAGTCTTCATGACAGGGAACGTACAAATGAGCAGTTCTTC.

The chain joins TRBV7-9 to TRBJ1-2; TRBD1 matches 7 bases. The length of the CDR3 is 17 residues. With 5 bases clipped from V and 5 bases from J, the junction kept 17 bases outside the gene matches. Germline V lookup: CDR1 SEHNR, CDR2 FQNEAQ (reference sequence). The CDR3 reads CASSLLHQGGSLYGYTF. The CDR3 DNA sequence: TGTGCCAGCAGCCTATTGCACCAGGGGGGCAGCCTTTATGGCTACACCTTC.

This clone was counted once. CDR3 sequence: CATAGGANTGELFF. CDR3 coding DNA: TGTGCCACCGCCGGGGGGGCGAACACCGGGGAGCTGTTTTTT. The chain uses TRBV19 and TRBJ2-2; 8 bases map to TRBD2. Germline-derived CDR1 and CDR2 are LNHDA and SQIVND (reference sequence). The CDR3 is made up of 14 amino acids. V gave up 10 bases and J gave up 0 bases; unmatched junction bases: 4.

The V and J genes are TRBV18 and TRBJ1-2, with D unclear. Germline V lookup: CDR1 KGHSH, CDR2 LQKENI. This CDR3 has 13 residues. V was cut by 1 base and J by 6 bases, with 9 bases left in between. CDR3 sequence: CASSPQELNGYTF. In DNA, the CDR3 is TGTGCCAGCTCACCACAGGAGCTAAATGGCTACACCTTC. The full variable domain, with the rest looked up from reference TRBV18 and TRBJ1-2, is NAGVMQNPRHLVRRRGQEARLRCSPMKGHSHVYWYRQLPEEGLKFMVYLQKENIIDESGMPKERFSAEFPKEGPSILRIQQVVRGDSAAYFCASSPQELNGYTFGSGTRLTVV.

This sequence joins TRBV7-9 and TRBJ2-5; D not certain. The V end lost 5 bases, the J end lost 5 bases, and 9 bases lay between the germline ends. Per germline, CDR1 SEHNR and CDR2 FQNEAQ (reference sequence). The CDR3 runs to 12 residues. The CDR3 region is CASSPRSETQYF. The CDR3 nucleotides are TGTGCCAGCAGCCCTAGGTCGGAGACCCAGTACTTC.

The chain has TRBV5-6 and TRBJ2-7; tentatively, D is TRBD2 (6 bases). Germline V CDR1 and CDR2: SGHDT, YYEEEE. V was trimmed by 4 bases and J by 8 bases, leaving 13 bases between them. The CDR3 is 12 amino acids. CDR3 sequence reads: CASSPTRGKQYF. CDR3 DNA sequence: TGTGCCAGCAGCCCGACTCGGGGGAAGCAGTACTTC.

The chain employs TRBV25-1 and TRBJ2-5; a possible D gene is TRBD1 (6 bases). This CDR3 spans 14 amino acids. V was cut by 3 bases and J by 2 bases, with 10 bases left in between. From germline, CDR1 is MGHDK and CDR2 SYGVNS. The CDR3 loop is CASSETGNQETQYF. In nucleotides, the CDR3 is TGTGCCAGCAGTGAGACAGGAAATCAAGAGACCCAGTACTTC.

The chain combines TRBV7-9 with TRBJ2-5; tentative D call: TRBD2 (5 bases). Germline CDR1 SEHNR, CDR2 FQNEAQ (reference sequence). The CDR3 is 15 residues long. Trimming shortened V by 5 bases and J by 3 bases, and 16 bases separated the two germline ends. The CDR3 here is CASSLRAGLKETQYF. In nucleotides, the CDR3 is TGTGCCAGCAGCCTGAGGGCTGGACTGAAAGAGACCCAGTACTTC. Full variable domain (rest looked up from reference TRBV7-9 and TRBJ2-5): DTGVSQNPRHKITKRGQNVTFRCDPISEHNRLYWYRQTLGQGPEFLTYFQNEAQLEKSRLLSDRFSAERPKGSFSTLEIQRTEQGDSAMYLCASSLRAGLKETQYFGPGTRLLVL.

The rearrangement uses TRBV2 and TRBJ2-2; no reliable D call. This CDR3 spans 13 amino acids. V lost 4 bases, J lost 6 bases, and 9 bases lay in between. From germline, CDR1 is SNHLY and CDR2 FYNNEI. CDR3 protein: CASSGTAPGELFF. DNA for the CDR3: TGTGCCAGCAGTGGGACCGCACCCGGGGAGCTGTTTTTT.

In its sample, this clone was seen a few times. The chain is built from TRBV19 and TRBJ1-6, with unresolved D. This CDR3 is 13 amino acids long. V was cut by 6 bases and J by 8 bases, with 11 bases left in between. Per germline, CDR1 LNHDA and CDR2 SQIVND (reference sequence). DNA for the CDR3: TGTGCCAGTAGGGGTGGAGGTGATTCACCCCTCCACTTT. This sequence encodes CASRGGGDSPLHF.

The V and J genes are TRBV30 and TRBJ2-5; 12 bases are a match to TRBD2. The J call could be wrong; TRBJ2-7 is a better fit for the DNA end. Germline-derived CDR1 and CDR2 are GTSNPN and SVGIG (reference sequence). The CDR3 has 13 amino acids. The CDR3 nucleotides are TGTGCCTGGAGGACTAGCGGGAGAGGCGAGCAGTACTTC. Its translation: CAWRTSGRGEQYF.